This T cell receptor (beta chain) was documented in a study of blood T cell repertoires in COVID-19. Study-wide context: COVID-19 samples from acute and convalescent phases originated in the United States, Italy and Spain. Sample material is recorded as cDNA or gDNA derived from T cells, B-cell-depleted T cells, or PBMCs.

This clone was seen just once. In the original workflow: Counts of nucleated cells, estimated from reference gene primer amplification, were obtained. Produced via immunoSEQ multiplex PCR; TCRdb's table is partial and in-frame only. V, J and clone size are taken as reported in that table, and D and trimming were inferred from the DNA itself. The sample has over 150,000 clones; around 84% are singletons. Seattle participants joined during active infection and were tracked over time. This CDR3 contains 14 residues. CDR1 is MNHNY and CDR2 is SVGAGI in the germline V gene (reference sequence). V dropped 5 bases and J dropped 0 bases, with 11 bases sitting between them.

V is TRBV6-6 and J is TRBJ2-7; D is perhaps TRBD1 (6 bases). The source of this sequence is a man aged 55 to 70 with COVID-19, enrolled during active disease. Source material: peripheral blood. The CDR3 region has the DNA TGTGCCAGCAGTATGGACAGTTACTCCTACGAGCAGTACTTC. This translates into CASSMDSYSYEQYF.